The clone carrying this TCR beta chain was recorded only once. This sample is drawn from a study of graft-versus-host responses after intestinal transplantation. Across the whole study: Every recipient underwent anti-thymocyte globulin induction, then tacrolimus and steroids for roughly 3 years.

Co-plating was performed using about 200,000 CFSE-labeled responder cells and about 200,000 irradiated, violet-dye-labeled stimulator cells. V lost 2 bases and J 2 bases, leaving 14 bases between the germline ends. This CDR3 comprises 17 residues. Germline V lookup: CDR1 SGDLS, CDR2 YYNGEE. TCRdb's table, derived via immunoSEQ multiplex PCR, lists solely in-frame clones and lacks some. The sample yields 23,000 or so clones, 30% to 40% seen once. Sequencing was performed on alloreactive CD8+ T cells from a mixed lymphocyte reaction culture, taken before intestinal transplant. Documented subset: CFSE-low proliferating T cells sorted from roughly six-day pre-transplant mixed lymphocyte reaction (GvH or HvG direction). This chain joins TRBV9 and TRBJ2-6, with D perhaps TRBD2 (5 bases). The receptor's source is a human patient who received an intestinal transplant. The CDR3 DNA follows: TGTGCCAGCAGCGTCTACGACGGAGGAGCTGGGGCCAACGTCCTGACTTTC. It specifies CASSVYDGGAGANVLTF.